This T cell receptor beta chain was identified during a study of technical replicates of blood from a few donors listed by TCRdb under 2017. The library was prepared using the immunoSEQ multiplex PCR assay. Imported from immuneACCESS, the table was reduced by TCRdb to in-frame sequences with V and J called. These copies leave out some clones; in studies compared against another copy, an unresolved V gene accounts for under half, and the cause of the remainder is not known. Counted in this sample were about 17,000 clones; over 65% of them appeared once. The ten largest clones capture 10% of the sample. Per the germline V gene (reference sequence), SEHNR is the CDR1 and FQNEAQ is the CDR2. V has 1 base trimmed and J has 3 bases trimmed; junction bases matching no gene number 11. The CDR3 holds 17 amino acids from the cysteine to the phenylalanine. Of all the DNA, just the CDR3 is kept, 51 bases in frame from base 1.

With respect to this clone: The target of this receptor is not known. The sample holds no much larger clone one base away, and base qualities are not on file.

The sequenced material came from PBMCs. This receptor chain uses TRBV7-9 and TRBJ2-5; a stretch of 7 junction bases matches TRBD2. This clonotype was sampled from a human donor in good health. Some clones in this sample may be carry-over from other donors' samples. CDR3 protein: CASSLDVWEGKEETQYF. The DNA reads TGTGCCAGCAGCTTAGATGTTTGGGAGGGCAAAGAAGAGACCCAGTACTTC.